Presented here are 21 T cell receptor beta chains from one specimen sequenced in a study of esophageal squamous cell carcinoma under preoperative chemotherapy. Time point: before preoperative PTX-NDP chemotherapy. TCRdb ran MiXCR on the PCR reads and lists one entry per CDR3 protein. Here the sample spans around 12,000 distinct CDR3 sequences, approximately 51% being singletons. Sample collection was performed from a patient given preoperative chemotherapy. These receptors all stem from a human donor with esophageal squamous cell carcinoma. The donor label of this sample is uncertain.

In regard to this clonotype: A junction end diverges from the germline sequence, so it may reflect a read error. J is TRBJ2-3 and V is TRBV6-5; D is undetermined. The germline V gene has CDR1 MNHEY and CDR2 SVGAGI. The CDR3 consists of 16 residues. The DNA for the CDR3 is TGTGCCAGCAGTTACCAGGTACCTTTTAGCACAGATACGCAGTATTTC. Its translation: CASSYQVPFSTDTQYF.

Details on this clonotype: The junction departs from germline at one end; a sequencing error may be responsible. The CDR3 spells CFCGEFGGSDTETQYF. The CDR3 coding sequence is TGTTTCTGCGGGGAATTTGGGGGCAGTGACACAGAGACCCAGTATTTC. The V call is TRBV10-3, the J call TRBJ2-5, with D perhaps assigned TRBD1 or TRBD2 (6 bases each). CDR3 length: 16 residues. The germline gives CDR1 ENHRY, CDR2 SYGVKD.

By frequency in the sample, this clonotype is medium-sized. The chain combines TRBV6-1 with TRBJ2-1; D is possibly TRBD2 (6 bases). The DNA matches TRBJ2-5 better at its end, which makes the J call doubtful. Germline V gene lookup returns CDR1 MNHNS and CDR2 SASEGT. CDR3 length: 12 residues. The CDR3 reads CASQRLGETQYF. CDR3 DNA: TGTGCCAGCCAGAGACTAGGAGAGACCCAGTACTTC.

This clonotype was recorded a few times. The chain couples TRBV6-1 to TRBJ2-5; 14 bases agree with TRBD2. Germline trimming cut 2 bases from V and 5 bases from J; bases unmatched to any gene: 16. This CDR3 spans 20 amino acids. CDR1 is MNHNS, CDR2 SASEGT, per germline. CDR3 DNA: TGTGCCAGCAGTGAATCTCGCCCGACTAGCGGGAGGGCCCGGGTGGAGACCCAGTACTTC. The encoded protein is CASSESRPTSGRARVETQYF.

The chain employs TRBV6-4 and TRBJ2-2; TRBD2 matches 10 bases. The CDR3 is 17 amino acids. Germline lookup yields CDR1 MRHNA and CDR2 SNTAGT. Trimming cost V 3 bases and J 0 bases; bases outside gene matches: 4. The CDR3 DNA reads as TGTGCCAGCAGTGAAATAGCGGGAGGTTCGAACACCGGGGAGCTGTTTTTT. Residues: CASSEIAGGSNTGELFF.

Judged by abundance, this clonotype is medium-sized. This rearrangement joins TRBV7-6 to TRBJ2-1; TRBD2 is a possible D gene (5 bases). The CDR3 runs to 13 residues. Germline CDR1 SGHVS, CDR2 FNYEAQ. The V end lost 1 base, the J end lost 13 bases, and 14 bases lay between the germline ends. The CDR3 DNA reads as TGTGCCAGCAGCTTAGACTTGGAGGAGACCCAGTTCTTC. Its translation: CASSLDLEETQFF.

The sample holds many counts of this clonotype. V is TRBV7-2 and J is TRBJ2-1; maybe TRBD2 (6 bases). The DNA end favors TRBJ2-7, so the J call may be wrong. Looked up from germline, CDR1 is SGHTA and CDR2 is FQGNSA. The CDR3 has 16 amino acids. CDR3 DNA sequence: TGTGCCAGCAGCCCCAACCCCCCCGGGAGCTCCTACGAGCAGTACTTC. Translation: CASSPNPPGSSYEQYF.

V is TRBV7-6 and J is TRBJ2-1; 13 nucleotides match TRBD2. The CDR3 extends over 17 amino acids. Germline-derived CDR1 and CDR2 are SGHVS and FNYEAQ. V gave up 5 bases and J gave up 2 bases; unmatched junction bases: 6. CDR3 sequence reads: CASSLRLAGGAYNEQFF. In DNA form, the CDR3 reads TGTGCCAGCAGCCTAAGACTAGCGGGAGGCGCCTACAATGAGCAGTTCTTC.

This clonotype was counted at least ten times. The rearrangement links TRBV7-2 to TRBJ2-3; tentatively, D is TRBD2 (6 bases). The CDR3 totals 17 residues. Per the germline V gene, CDR1 is SGHTA and CDR2 is FQGNSA. Trimming took 5 bases from V and 3 from J, leaving 21 bases between them. The CDR3 DNA reads as TGTGCCAGCAGCAATACGATAGCGGCTGGGAGGACAGATACGCAGTATTTT. This encodes CASSNTIAAGRTDTQYF.

This chain connects TRBV7-2 to TRBJ2-1, with 7 bases matching TRBD2. The tail of the sequence fits TRBJ2-7 better, so the J call may be wrong. CDR1 is SGHTA, CDR2 FQGNSA, per germline. The length of the CDR3 is 14 residues. DNA for the CDR3: TGTGCCAGCAGCTTCATCGGGGACTACAATGAGCAGTACTTC. Translating it yields CASSFIGDYNEQYF.

This clonotype occurred a few times. The J gene is TRBJ2-1, the V gene TRBV6-5, with 7 bases identical to TRBD2. The end of the DNA is better explained by TRBJ2-5, so the J call may be wrong. Germline V gene lookup returns CDR1 MNHEY and CDR2 SVGAGI. This CDR3 comprises 14 residues. The CDR3 region is CASSLGTNQETQYF. In DNA, the CDR3 is TGTGCCAGCAGTTTAGGGACTAATCAAGAGACCCAGTACTTC.

This sequence joins TRBV7-2 and TRBJ2-5; D uncertain. V was trimmed by 1 base and J by 11 bases, leaving 17 bases between them. Germline V gene lookup returns CDR1 SGHTA and CDR2 FQGNSA. The CDR3 consists of 14 residues. The CDR3 coding sequence is TGTGCCAGCAGCTTAGGCCCCGGTTCCAATGAGCAGTACTTC. Its translation is CASSLGPGSNEQYF.

As DNA, the CDR3 is TGTGCCAGCAGACCGGTCAGGAACAATGAGCAGTTCTTC. This gives the protein CASRPVRNNEQFF. The genes are TRBV6-1 and TRBJ2-1, with no clear D. The V end lost 6 bases, the J end lost 5 bases, and 11 bases lay between the germline ends. CDR1 is MNHNS and CDR2 is SASEGT in the germline V gene. This CDR3 is 13 amino acids long.

V gene TRBV6-1 combines with J gene TRBJ2-1; D ambiguous. The CDR3 spans 15 residues. CDR1 and CDR2 from the germline V gene are MNHNS and SASEGT. V dropped 0 bases and J dropped 2 bases, with 8 bases sitting between them. The CDR3 region has the DNA TGTGCCAGCAGTGAAGCCCAGGAACCCTACAATGAGCAGTTCTTC. Its protein is CASSEAQEPYNEQFF.

By share, this clonotype ranks as medium-sized. This chain uses TRBV7-6 with TRBJ2-1, with D hard to call. Judging by the DNA end, TRBJ2-5 fits better; the J call may be wrong. From germline, CDR1 is SGHVS and CDR2 FNYEAQ. This CDR3 is built from 15 residues. Here the CDR3 reads CASSLEPGFGETQYF. For the CDR3, the DNA is TGTGCCAGCAGCTTAGAACCGGGTTTCGGGGAGACCCAGTACTTC.

The chain employs TRBV6-4 and TRBJ2-3; D gene ambiguous. Germline V gene lookup returns CDR1 MRHNA and CDR2 SNTAGT. The CDR3 has 14 residues. The CDR3 DNA reads TGTGCGGGCATTGAGGCTGTGAGCACAGATACGCAGTATTTT. This gives the protein CAGIEAVSTDTQYF.

This chain connects TRBV12-3 or TRBV12-4 to TRBJ2-1; 7 bases are a match to TRBD2. The J call may be in error: the DNA end matches TRBJ2-7 better. There are 14 residues in the CDR3. CDR3 bases: TGTGCCAGCAGTTTTGGGGGGGGGTACAATGAGCAGTACTTC. Its protein is CASSFGGGYNEQYF.

This clonotype was observed many times. The chain is built from TRBV6-1 and TRBJ2-3; D is ambiguous. The length of the CDR3 is 14 residues. Per the germline V gene, CDR1 is MNHNS and CDR2 is SASEGT. Trimming took 4 bases from V and 0 from J, leaving 8 bases between them. CDR3 coding DNA: TGTGCCAGCAGTGCCGGGCTCAGCACAGATACGCAGTATTTT. This sequence encodes CASSAGLSTDTQYF.

The V and J genes are TRBV10-3 and TRBJ1-6; D possibly corresponds to TRBD1 (6 bases). This CDR3 is built from 17 residues. The V and J ends lost 0 bases and 6 bases respectively, with 15 bases between them. The V gene's germline CDR1 is ENHRY and CDR2 SYGVKD. The CDR3 is CAISESSGANPNSPLHF. CDR3 nucleotides: TGTGCCATCAGTGAGTCCTCGGGGGCAAATCCTAATTCACCCCTCCACTTT.

The rearrangement links TRBV6-1 to TRBJ2-3; 7 positions match TRBD1. V shed 4 bases, J shed 5 bases, and the junction held 15 bases outside the gene matches. Per the germline V gene, CDR1 is MNHNS and CDR2 is SASEGT. The CDR3 totals 17 residues. CDR3 protein: CASSALGSGTAKDTQYF. The DNA for the CDR3 is TGTGCCAGCAGTGCGCTTGGGTCCGGGACAGCGAAAGATACGCAGTATTTT.

With respect to this clonotype: One end of the junction varies from germline; a read error may be responsible. The V and J genes are TRBV12-5 and TRBJ2-5; 8 nucleotides match TRBD1. Germline V gene lookup returns CDR1 LGHNT and CDR2 FRNRAP. The CDR3 totals 15 residues. CDR3: CASGSATGVVTSRHF. In nucleotides, the CDR3 is TGTGCTAGTGGTTCGGCGACAGGGGTGGTAACGTCCCGGCACTTC.